In its sample, the clone carrying this TCR beta chain was seen a few times. Its matching antigen is unknown. The isolated RNA, all of it, was reverse transcribed, so expressed TCRB transcripts were what got sequenced. The repertoire was sequenced with immunoSEQ multiplex PCR; TCRdb's copy has only in-frame clones and lacks some. The table shows 350,000 to 450,000 clones, with about 15% occurring only once. These data originate in a study of beta chain features in type 1 diabetes. The overall study: Similarity in age, gender and cell yields was seen between patients and healthy donors.

This CDR3 is built from 15 residues. V lost 6 bases to trimming and J lost 1 base, with 18 bases between them. Germline V gives CDR1 SQVTM, CDR2 ANQGSEA. Study-wide points: Among all four CD4+ subsets, Type 1 diabetes patients had TCRB CDR3s that were moderately but significantly shorter.

Material: naive CD4+ T cells from blood. This TCR was sampled from a man between 25 and 39 years old in good health. The genes are TRBV29-1 and TRBJ1-1; a possible D gene is TRBD1 (5 bases). The DNA of the CDR3 is TGCAGCGTGGGACGTGGGTCGATAAGGAACACTGAAGCTTTCTTT. It specifies CSVGRGSIRNTEAFF.